This T cell receptor (beta chain) was profiled in a study of low-dose radiotherapy and immunotherapy resistance in tumors. This clonotype was seen repeatedly, ten times or more. TRAV- and TRBV-specific primers primed first-strand cDNA, covering alpha and beta chains. TCR amplification ran approximately 22 PCR cycles using constant-region and V-primer adapter primers. Each CDR3 protein is one row after TCRdb ran MiXCR on the reads. The table lists 85,000 to 100,000 distinct CDR3 sequences, more than 7.5% of them singletons. Stated time point: before trial treatment. This CDR3 is built from 15 residues. With 1 base removed from V and 6 bases from J, the gap between germline ends came to 15 bases. Germline CDR1 SGHAT, CDR2 FQNNGV.

This specimen consisted of PBMCs, obtained before treatment. The source is a male donor with prostate cancer. The chain uses TRBV11-2 and TRBJ1-1; D unclear. As DNA, the CDR3 is TGTGCCAGCAGCTTAGGGGCAAGGGCCGAGGCTGAAGCTTTCTTT. It encodes CASSLGARAEAEAFF.